This TCR beta chain comes out of a study of post-analysis software for immune sequencing data. Overall study: The disease courses spanned relapsing-remitting, secondary progressive and progressive-relapsing forms of multiple sclerosis.

CDR3 size: 15 residues. The V and J ends lost 1 base and 5 bases respectively, with 14 bases between them. CDR1 is MGHRA, CDR2 YSYEKL, per germline. In regard to this clonotype: The antigen remains unidentified.

Study-level findings and limits: Among multiple sclerosis patients, normalized Chao1 diversity was significantly below that of controls. A few TRBV segments appeared more often in patients than in controls, and TRBV5-6, TRBV5-1 and TRBV20-1 were among these. By F measure, samples from a shared preparation batch strongly co-clustered.

The library was made from cDNA and included unique molecular identifiers. TCRdb re-called the PCR reads with MiXCR, one entry per CDR3 protein. The sample consists of roughly 600,000 distinct CDR3 sequences, 44% of them appearing once. This TCR was recovered from a girl aged 5-17 years with multiple sclerosis. This chain links TRBV4-1 with TRBJ1-2, with D possibly being TRBD1 (6 bases). The sequenced material came from blood. CDR3 DNA: TGCGCCAGCAGCCAAGTCAGCAGGGGCCTATATGGCTACACCTTC. It codes for CASSQVSRGLYGYTF.